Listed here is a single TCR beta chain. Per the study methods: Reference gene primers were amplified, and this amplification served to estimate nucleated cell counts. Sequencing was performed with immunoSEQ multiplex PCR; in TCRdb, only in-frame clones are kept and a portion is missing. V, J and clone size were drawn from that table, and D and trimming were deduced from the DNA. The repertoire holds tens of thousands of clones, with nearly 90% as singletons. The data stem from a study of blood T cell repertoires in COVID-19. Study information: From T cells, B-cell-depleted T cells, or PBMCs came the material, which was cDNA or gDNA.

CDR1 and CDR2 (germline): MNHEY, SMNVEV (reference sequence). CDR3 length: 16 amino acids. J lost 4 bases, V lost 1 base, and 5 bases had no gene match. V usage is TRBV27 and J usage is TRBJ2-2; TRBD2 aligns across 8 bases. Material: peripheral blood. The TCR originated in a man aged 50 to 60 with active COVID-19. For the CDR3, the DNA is TGTGCCAGCAGTTTATTCGGGGGGGCCGCCACCGGGGAGCTGTTTTTT. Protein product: CASSLFGGAATGELFF.